These 17 T cell receptor beta chains were sequenced from one sample in a study of blood T cell repertoires in COVID-19. Method: immunoSEQ multiplex PCR; TCRdb's copy keeps in-frame clones and lacks some. The sample lists roughly 200,000 clones, about 88% occurring once. Sequencing was carried out using PBMCs or T cells enriched from blood (not recorded which). The receptors here all came from a woman aged 25 to 45 who had been exposed to COVID-19.

This chain connects TRBV12-5 to TRBJ1-6; TRBD1 aligns across 7 bases. CDR3 length: 14 amino acids. Germline V gene lookup returns CDR1 LGHNT and CDR2 FRNRAP. The ends lost 6 bases at V and 7 bases at J; junction bases unmatched: 6. The CDR3 sequence is CASGFTGVNSPLHF. The DNA of the CDR3 is TGTGCTAGTGGATTCACAGGGGTGAATTCACCCCTCCACTTT.

This chain uses TRBV19 with TRBJ1-1; 11 bases line up with TRBD1. V lost 4 bases to trimming and J lost 4 bases; unmatched junction nucleotides: 11. CDR3 size: 17 residues. The germline CDR1 and CDR2 sequences are LNHDA and SQIVND (reference sequence). CDR3 region: CASSTGQGAMGRTEAFF. In DNA form, the CDR3 reads TGTGCCAGTAGTACCGGACAGGGGGCTATGGGGCGCACTGAAGCTTTCTTT.

DNA of the CDR3: TGTGCCAGTAGTACTATTATAGGCGGGGGGACTGAAGCTTTCTTT. Translation gives CASSTIIGGGTEAFF. The V and J genes are TRBV19 and TRBJ1-1; TRBD1 might be the D (5 bases). Germline V gene lookup returns CDR1 LNHDA and CDR2 SQIVND (reference sequence). Trimming removed 4 bases from V and 5 bases from J, with 17 bases in between. The CDR3 totals 15 residues.

The V and J genes are TRBV4-1 and TRBJ1-4; D is perhaps TRBD1 (6 bases). V gave up 1 base and J gave up 3 bases, with 9 bases separating them. In germline, CDR1 is MGHRA, CDR2 YSYEKL. This CDR3 has 15 residues. CDR3 protein: CASSQVGTPNEKLFF. The CDR3 coding sequence is TGCGCCAGCAGCCAAGTAGGGACACCTAATGAAAAACTGTTTTTT.

The chain links TRBV10-3 to TRBJ2-3; 10 nucleotides match TRBD2. The V gene end was trimmed by 6 bases and the J gene end by 8 bases; junction bases not matched to a gene: 14. CDR1 and CDR2 (germline): ENHRY, SYGVKD. This CDR3 has 16 residues. The DNA for the CDR3 is TGTGCCATCAGCTCTACTTCTAGCGGGGGTGACGGTACGCAGTATTTT. Residues: CAISSTSSGGDGTQYF.

J is TRBJ1-2 and V is TRBV5-8, with 7 bases aligning to TRBD1. Germline trimming cut 4 bases from V and 5 bases from J; bases unmatched to any gene: 5. The CDR3 runs 13 residues. The germline CDR1 and CDR2 sequences are SGHTS and YDEGEE. For the CDR3, the DNA is TGTGCCAGCAGCCCCGGGACAGTTTATGGCTACACCTTC. Translating it yields CASSPGTVYGYTF. Full variable domain (outside the CDR3, taken from reference TRBV5-8 and TRBJ1-2): EAGVTQSPTHLIKTRGQQATLRCSPISGHTSVYWYQQALGLGLQFLLWYDEGEERNRGNFPPRFSGRQFPNYSSELNVNALELEDSALYLCASSPGTVYGYTFGSGTRLTVV.

The CDR3 region is CATSRDKRDILIQYF. In DNA, the CDR3 is TGTGCCACCAGCAGAGACAAGAGGGACATCTTGATCCAGTACTTC. The rearrangement joins TRBV15 to TRBJ2-5; TRBD1 might be the D (6 bases). The CDR3 loop spans 15 amino acids. Trimming took off 0 bases at V and 10 bases at J, with 18 bases between the two ends. CDR1 LNHNV and CDR2 YYDKDF come from the germline V gene (reference sequence).

V gene TRBV29-1 combines with J gene TRBJ2-7; D might be TRBD1 (5 bases). CDR1 is SQVTM and CDR2 is ANQGSEA in the germline V gene. The CDR3 spans 14 residues. Deletions cut 4 bases from V and 2 bases from J, with 15 bases between. DNA for the CDR3: TGCAGCGTTGCTGGTGGGGCGGAGCCCTACGAGCAGTACTTC. Encoded protein: CSVAGGAEPYEQYF.

The chain is built from TRBV7-2 and TRBJ1-1, with a possible D match to TRBD1 (6 bases). Trimming removed 7 bases at V and 5 bases at J, with 17 bases between. Germline V gives CDR1 SGHTA, CDR2 FQGNSA. The CDR3 extends over 14 amino acids. The chain's CDR3 is CASISRGGPTEAFF. In nucleotides, the CDR3 is TGTGCCAGCATCTCAAGGGGGGGGCCGACTGAAGCTTTCTTT.

In this sample, this clone turned up once. The V gene is TRBV9, the J gene TRBJ2-7; the match to TRBD2 covers 7 bases. The CDR3 length is 13 residues. The germline gives CDR1 SGDLS, CDR2 YYNGEE. V was pared by 7 bases and J by 0 bases, with 4 bases of the junction left unmatched. The CDR3 here is CASGGGSSYEQYF. The CDR3 coding sequence is TGTGCCAGCGGGGGAGGGAGCTCCTACGAGCAGTACTTC.

The chain couples TRBV2 to TRBJ1-1; 10 bases align to TRBD1. Germline V gene lookup returns CDR1 SNHLY and CDR2 FYNNEI. With 7 bases clipped from V and 4 bases from J, the junction kept 6 bases outside the gene matches. The CDR3 runs to 14 residues. CDR3 residues: CASNDRGLATEAFF. The CDR3 DNA reads TGTGCCAGCAACGACAGGGGGCTAGCCACTGAAGCTTTCTTT.

Only one count was recorded for this clone. Distinct nucleotide sequences in the sample also encode this CDR3. V is TRBV12-3 or TRBV12-4 and J is TRBJ1-2; no clear D. Trimming left V 1 base short and J 4 bases short, with 4 bases between. The CDR3 consists of 12 residues. In nucleotides, the CDR3 is TGTGCCAGCAGTTTAGGGGCCTATGGCTACACCTTC. Translating it yields CASSLGAYGYTF.

J is TRBJ1-1 and V is TRBV30; maybe TRBD1 (5 bases). Per germline, CDR1 GTSNPN and CDR2 SVGIG (reference sequence). The V end lost 2 bases, the J end lost 6 bases, and 16 bases lay between the germline ends. The CDR3 runs to 14 residues. The CDR3 nucleotides read TGTGCCTGGAGTCTCGGGGGGTTCGTCGCTGAAGCTTTCTTT. Encoded protein: CAWSLGGFVAEAFF. The entire variable domain, with the rest obtained from reference TRBV30 and TRBJ1-1, is as follows: SQTIHQWPATLVQPVGSPLSLECTVEGTSNPNLYWYRQAAGRGLQLLFYSVGIGQISSEVPQNLSASRPQDRQFILSSKKLLLSDSGFYLCAWSLGGFVAEAFFGQGTRLTVV.

The genes are TRBV19 and TRBJ1-1; 7 bases map to TRBD1. The CDR3 runs 16 residues. After removal of 4 bases from V and 0 bases from J, the junction contained 8 bases not matched to a gene. Looked up from germline, CDR1 is LNHDA and CDR2 is SQIVND (reference sequence). The DNA of the CDR3 is TGTGCCAGTAGTAGAAATCCGACAGGGATGAACACTGAAGCTTTCTTT. Its translation is CASSRNPTGMNTEAFF.

The chain uses TRBV3-1 (or the pseudogene TRBV3-2) and TRBJ1-2, with D unclear. Germline CDR1 and CDR2: LGHDT and YNNKEL (reference sequence). V lost 0 bases and J lost 4, with 9 bases in between. The CDR3 runs to 14 residues. CDR3 loop: CASSQEEQIYGYTF. CDR3 nucleotides: TGTGCCAGCAGCCAAGAGGAACAGATCTATGGCTACACCTTC.

The chain joins TRBV2 to TRBJ2-2; perhaps TRBD1 as D (6 bases). CDR3 size: 13 residues. Germline V gives CDR1 SNHLY, CDR2 FYNNEI. V lost 5 bases and J lost 6, with 10 bases in between. The CDR3: CASSPRGSGELFF. The CDR3 nucleotides read TGTGCCAGCAGTCCAAGGGGGTCCGGGGAGCTGTTTTTT.

The J gene is TRBJ2-7, the V gene TRBV19; TRBD1 is a possible D gene (6 bases). From germline, CDR1 is LNHDA and CDR2 SQIVND (reference sequence). There are 14 residues in the CDR3. V shed 1 base and J shed 2 bases, with 9 bases lying between them. In nucleotides, the CDR3 is TGTGCCAGTAGTATAGGACAGGCGGCCTACGAGCAGTACTTC. Translated, it gives CASSIGQAAYEQYF.